This record looks at one T cell receptor (beta chain) sequence and its context. The V and J ends lost 6 bases and 3 bases, in that order; junction bases with no gene match: 8. This CDR3 is 15 amino acids long. The germline V gene has CDR1 MNHEY and CDR2 SVGEGT. This record belongs to a study of T cells in Graves' hyperthyroidism and ophthalmopathy. Researchers took RNA transcripts and amplified the TCR beta CDR3 regions from them. The HTBI primer set drove a first-round RT-PCR of the TCR CDR3. TCRdb redid the calling of the multiplex PCR reads with MiXCR, one entry per CDR3 protein. The data hold more than 350,000 distinct CDR3 sequences, with approximately 16% observed a single time.

The V gene is TRBV6-2 or TRBV6-3, the J gene TRBJ2-3; TRBD2 matches at 8 bases. The TCR was taken from an older woman with Graves' ophthalmopathy. Sequences were obtained from blood. CDR3 protein: CASRNRAGGTDTQYF. CDR3 bases: TGTGCCAGCAGAAACAGGGCGGGGGGAACAGATACGCAGTATTTT.